Only a few counts were recorded for the clone carrying this T cell receptor (beta chain). The source of the sample is a study of response to subunit inactivated influenza vaccine. A single record per CDR3 protein comes from TCRdb applying MiXCR to the RT-PCR reads. The repertoire holds around 520,000 distinct CDR3 sequences, about 25% seen once, with about 1.9% in the top ten. In germline, CDR1 is MNHEY, CDR2 SVGEGT. This CDR3 has 13 residues. V dropped 5 bases and J dropped 6 bases, with 13 bases sitting between them. This sample comprised CD4+ T cells sorted from PBMCs, obtained 5 to 6 days after vaccination. V gene TRBV6-2 or TRBV6-3 combines with J gene TRBJ1-2, with D uncertain. The receptor comes from a man aged 50-60 years who received an inactivated influenza vaccine. The CDR3 bases are TGTGCCAGCAGTCAGCAGCCGACGGATGGCTACACCTTC. Translating it yields CASSQQPTDGYTF.